These 17 T cell receptor beta chains originate from one sample sequenced in a study of T-cell reconstitution after alpha-beta-depleted transplantation in children. TCRbeta library preparation incorporated unique molecular identifiers. TCRdb analysed the PCR reads with MiXCR anew, one entry per CDR3 protein. Of about 600,000 distinct CDR3 sequences listed, over 10% are singletons. Sequencing used PBMCs, mostly from graft donor cells, obtained 360 days after TCRalphabeta/CD19-depleted stem cell transplant. The receptor source for this set is a male patient younger than 18 who had a stem cell transplant for acute myeloid leukemia, so the T cells may come from the graft donor.

This clonotype was picked up many times. The gene calls are TRBV28 and TRBJ2-7; D is possibly TRBD1 or TRBD2 (5 bases each). The CDR3 spans 13 residues. The germline gives CDR1 MDHEN, CDR2 SYDVKM. V dropped 7 bases and J dropped 3 bases, with 13 bases sitting between them. In DNA, the CDR3 is TGTGCCAGCATTCCGGGACCGGGCTACGAGCAGTACTTC. Its protein is CASIPGPGYEQYF.

The genes are TRBV5-1 and TRBJ2-4, with D perhaps TRBD1 or TRBD2 (5 bases each). The CDR3 extends over 16 amino acids. Germline assignment: CDR1 SGHRS and CDR2 YFSETQ. V lost 1 base and J 5 bases, leaving 16 bases between the germline ends. CDR3: CASSLPGARSENIQYF. CDR3 DNA: TGCGCCAGCAGCTTGCCCGGGGCGCGTTCTGAAAACATTCAGTACTTC.

This clonotype was picked up a small number of times. The rearrangement joins TRBV11-1 to TRBJ2-4, with 7 nucleotides matching TRBD1. This CDR3 is 19 amino acids long. Germline CDR1 reads SGHAT; CDR2 reads FQDESV (reference sequence). With V trimmed by 0 bases and J by 4 bases, 15 bases remained unmatched. The CDR3 is CASSLAINIGEQGKNIQYF. In nucleotides, the CDR3 is TGTGCCAGCAGCTTAGCGATTAACATAGGAGAACAGGGGAAAAACATTCAGTACTTC.

This clonotype came up many times. This chain uses TRBV12-3 or TRBV12-4 with TRBJ2-3, with TRBD2 matching over 13 bases. Losses at the gene ends were 5 bases for V and 3 bases for J; bases not matched to a gene: 17. The CDR3 is 20 residues long. CDR3 region: CASSPYFQTSGRLGTDTQYF. CDR3 nucleotides: TGTGCCAGCAGTCCTTATTTTCAGACTAGCGGGAGGTTGGGGACAGATACGCAGTATTTT.

Many counts were recorded for this clonotype. One end of the junction is discordant with germline, which a read error may explain. The chain links TRBV29-1 to TRBJ2-3; the D gene is possibly TRBD1 (6 bases). Germline V gene data show CDR1 as SQVTM and CDR2 as ANQGSEA. CDR3 length: 14 residues. The CDR3 sequence: CSAERGSGADTQYF. The CDR3 DNA reads TGCAGCGCTGAAAGAGGCTCAGGGGCAGATACGCAGTATTTT.

This clonotype showed up many times. The chain couples TRBV29-1 to TRBJ2-7, with a weak D call TRBD1 (5 bases). The CDR3 runs to 15 residues. Deletions cut 1 base from V and 2 bases from J, with 15 bases between. CDR1 and CDR2 from the germline V gene are SQVTM and ANQGSEA. CDR3 sequence: CSVEVPRGSPYEQYF. CDR3 DNA sequence: TGCAGCGTTGAAGTACCTAGGGGCAGCCCCTACGAGCAGTACTTC.

This clonotype appeared a few times. V and J are TRBV29-1 and TRBJ2-3; unclear D gene. The CDR3 length is 17 residues. CDR1 is SQVTM, CDR2 ANQGSEA, per germline. The ends were cut back, 8 bases at V and 0 bases at J, with 24 bases in the middle. Here the CDR3 reads CSIPPRRVNPSTDTQYF. CDR3 nucleotide sequence: TGCAGCATACCGCCTAGGAGAGTCAATCCTAGCACAGATACGCAGTATTTT.

In regard to this clonotype: With a much larger clone just one base away, this may be a read error. The rearrangement joins TRBV5-1 to TRBJ2-1; TRBD2 is a possible D gene (5 bases). Germline values: CDR1 SGHRS, CDR2 YFSETQ. V was trimmed by 4 bases and J by 5 bases, leaving 22 bases between them. This CDR3 region has 17 residues. The CDR3 protein is CASSLVILRERDNEQFF. CDR3 in DNA: TGCGCCAGCAGCCTTGTCATTCTACGGGAACGGGACAATGAGCAGTTCTTC.

This clonotype appeared a few times. The chain has TRBV28 and TRBJ1-5; 9 bases line up with TRBD1. This CDR3 region has 15 residues. V dropped 6 bases and J dropped 7; count of bases not matched to a gene: 10. Germline V lookup: CDR1 MDHEN, CDR2 SYDVKM. The chain's CDR3 is CASSLDRGWEQPQHF. DNA for the CDR3: TGTGCCAGCAGCCTGGACAGGGGATGGGAACAGCCCCAGCATTTT.

The V call is TRBV9, the J call TRBJ2-7; D is unresolved. Trimming took 5 bases from V and 0 from J, leaving 15 bases between them. This CDR3 comprises 15 residues. Germline values: CDR1 SGDLS, CDR2 YYNGEE. In nucleotides, the CDR3 is TGTGCCAGCAGACCAGGCTGGAGCCTCTCCTACGAGCAGTACTTC. Its protein product is CASRPGWSLSYEQYF.

This clonotype was counted between two and nine times. The rearrangement uses TRBV18 and TRBJ2-3, with 7 bases lining up with TRBD2. The CDR3 is 18 residues long. Germline V gene data show CDR1 as KGHSH and CDR2 as LQKENI. The V and J ends lost 0 bases and 4 bases, in that order; junction bases with no gene match: 13. CDR3 DNA sequence: TGTGCCAGCTCACCACCGGGATCAGAAGCGGGGAGCGCAGATACGCAGTATTTT. Translation gives CASSPPGSEAGSADTQYF.

V gene TRBV29-1 combines with J gene TRBJ2-7, with TRBD1 identical over 9 bases. CDR3 length: 14 amino acids. J lost 2 bases, V lost 6 bases, and 8 bases had no gene match. CDR1 SQVTM and CDR2 ANQGSEA come from the germline V gene. CDR3 DNA sequence: TGCAGCGTAGAGAACCGGGACAGGGCCTACGAGCAGTACTTC. It specifies CSVENRDRAYEQYF.

The chain combines TRBV9 with TRBJ2-7; 8 bases fit TRBD1. The germline V gene has CDR1 SGDLS and CDR2 YYNGEE. V lost 0 bases to trimming and J lost 6 bases; unmatched junction nucleotides: 2. The CDR3 is 13 amino acids. CDR3 sequence: CASSVGQGIEQYF. The CDR3 nucleotides read TGTGCCAGCAGCGTAGGACAGGGGATCGAGCAGTACTTC.

A few counts support this clonotype. V gene TRBV7-8 combines with J gene TRBJ2-5, with 15 nucleotides matching TRBD2. The CDR3 consists of 16 residues. V trimming: 4 bases; J trimming: 5 bases; junction bases outside the gene matches: 5. From germline, CDR1 is SGHVS and CDR2 FQNEAQ. This chain's CDR3 is CASSWTSGRAPETQYF. The CDR3 DNA reads TGTGCCAGCAGCTGGACTAGCGGGAGGGCCCCGGAGACCCAGTACTTC. The full variable domain, in which reference TRBV7-8 and TRBJ2-5 provide the parts outside the CDR3, is GAGVSQSPRYKVAKRGQDVALRCDPISGHVSLFWYQQALGQGPEFLTYFQNEAQLDKSGLPSDRFFAERPEGSVSTLKIQRTQQEDSAVYLCASSWTSGRAPETQYFGPGTRLLVL.

This clonotype was seen a handful of times. The chain employs TRBV5-1 and TRBJ2-1; 10 bases are shared with TRBD2. Germline values: CDR1 SGHRS, CDR2 YFSETQ. Trimming at V came to 0 bases and at J to 6 bases, leaving 6 bases not matched to a gene. The CDR3 totals 16 residues. This chain's CDR3 is CASSLGGLAELNEQFF. The CDR3 coding sequence is TGCGCCAGCAGCTTGGGTGGACTAGCGGAACTCAATGAGCAGTTCTTC.

This clonotype was seen only a few times. This rearrangement joins TRBV5-1 to TRBJ2-5, with TRBD2 identical over 11 bases. CDR1 and CDR2 from the germline V gene are SGHRS and YFSETQ. The CDR3 has 16 amino acids. V lost 4 bases and J lost 1; bases outside the gene matches: 6. This chain's CDR3 is CASSITGTSGQETQYF. CDR3 DNA: TGCGCCAGCAGCATAACCGGGACTAGCGGCCAAGAGACCCAGTACTTC.

The chain uses TRBV29-1 and TRBJ2-3, with 9 bases fitting TRBD2. The J segment lost 2 bases and the V segment lost 7 bases, leaving 10 bases of the junction unmatched. Germline V lookup: CDR1 SQVTM, CDR2 ANQGSEA. CDR3 length equals 15 residues. The CDR3 DNA is TGCAGCGCATTGGGCGGGAGGGCCCCCACAGATACGCAGTATTTT. Translated, it gives CSALGGRAPTDTQYF.